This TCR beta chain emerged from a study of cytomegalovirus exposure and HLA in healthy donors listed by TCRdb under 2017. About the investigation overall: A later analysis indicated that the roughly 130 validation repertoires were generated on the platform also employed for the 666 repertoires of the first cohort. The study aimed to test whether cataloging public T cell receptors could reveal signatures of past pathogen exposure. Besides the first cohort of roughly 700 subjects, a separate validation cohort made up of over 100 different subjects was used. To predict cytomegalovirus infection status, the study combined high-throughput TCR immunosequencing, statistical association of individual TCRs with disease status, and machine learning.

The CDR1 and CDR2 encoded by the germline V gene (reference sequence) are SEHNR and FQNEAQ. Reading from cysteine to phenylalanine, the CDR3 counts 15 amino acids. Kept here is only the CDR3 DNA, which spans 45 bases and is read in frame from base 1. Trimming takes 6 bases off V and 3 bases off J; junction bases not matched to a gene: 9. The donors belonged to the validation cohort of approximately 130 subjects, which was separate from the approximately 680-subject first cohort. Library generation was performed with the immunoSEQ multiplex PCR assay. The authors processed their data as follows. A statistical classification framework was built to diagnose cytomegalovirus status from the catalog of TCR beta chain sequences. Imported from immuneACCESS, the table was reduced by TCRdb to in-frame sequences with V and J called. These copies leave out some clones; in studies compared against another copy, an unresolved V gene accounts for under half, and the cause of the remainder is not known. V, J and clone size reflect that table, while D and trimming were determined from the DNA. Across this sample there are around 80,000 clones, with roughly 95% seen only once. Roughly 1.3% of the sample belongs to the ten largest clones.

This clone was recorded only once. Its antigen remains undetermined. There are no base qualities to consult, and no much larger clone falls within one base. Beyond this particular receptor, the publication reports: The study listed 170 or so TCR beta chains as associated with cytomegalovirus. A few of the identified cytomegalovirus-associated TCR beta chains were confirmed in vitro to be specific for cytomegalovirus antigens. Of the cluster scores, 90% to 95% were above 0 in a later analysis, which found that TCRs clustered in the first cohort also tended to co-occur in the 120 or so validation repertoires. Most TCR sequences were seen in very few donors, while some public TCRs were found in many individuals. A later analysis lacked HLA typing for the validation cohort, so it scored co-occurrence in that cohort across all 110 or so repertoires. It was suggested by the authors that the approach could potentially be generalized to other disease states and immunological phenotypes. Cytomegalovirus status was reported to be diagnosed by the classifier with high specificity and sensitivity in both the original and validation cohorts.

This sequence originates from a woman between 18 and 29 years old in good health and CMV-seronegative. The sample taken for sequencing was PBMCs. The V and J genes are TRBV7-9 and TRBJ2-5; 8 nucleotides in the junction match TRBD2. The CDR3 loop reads CASRPSGPNKETQYF. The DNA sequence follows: TGTGCCAGCAGGCCTAGCGGGCCGAACAAAGAGACCCAGTACTTC.